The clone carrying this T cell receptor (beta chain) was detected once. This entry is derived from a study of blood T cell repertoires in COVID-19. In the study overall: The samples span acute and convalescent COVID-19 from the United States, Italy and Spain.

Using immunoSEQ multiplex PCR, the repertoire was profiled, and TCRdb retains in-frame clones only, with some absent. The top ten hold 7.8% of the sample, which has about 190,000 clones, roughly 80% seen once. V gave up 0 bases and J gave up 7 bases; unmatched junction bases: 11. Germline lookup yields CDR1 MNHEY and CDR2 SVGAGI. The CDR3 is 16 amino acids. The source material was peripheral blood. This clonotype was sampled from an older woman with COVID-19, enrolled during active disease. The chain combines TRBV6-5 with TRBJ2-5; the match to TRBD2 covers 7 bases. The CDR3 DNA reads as TGTGCCAGCAGTTACTCCCTAGGCGGGGGAGGGAGGACCCAGTACTTC. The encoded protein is CASSYSLGGGGRTQYF.